A few counts support the clone carrying this T cell receptor beta chain. Its antigen is not identified. Alongside a J-beta primer mix, a sample-barcoded 5' primer served in a second PCR lasting about 6 to 11 cycles. In TCRdb, the 5' RACE reads were re-called with MiXCR into one record per CDR3 protein. Among 1.5 million to 2 million distinct CDR3 sequences listed, approximately 30% were seen once. This entry is derived from a study of blood T cells in healthy people across ages. Study results and limitations: Roughly linearly, TCR beta diversity per million T cells fell as age increased.

Trimming took off 7 bases at V and 8 bases at J, with 17 bases between the two ends. This CDR3 spans 14 amino acids. This TCR was sampled from a woman in her 30s in good health. V gene TRBV12-3 or TRBV12-4 combines with J gene TRBJ1-4; a weak D match, TRBD1 (6 bases). Sequenced: blood. The CDR3 region has the DNA TGTGCCAGCACTCTGAGGGGGGTGGGCGAAAAACTGTTTTTT. It translates to CASTLRGVGEKLFF.